This T cell receptor (beta chain) was identified in a study of beta chain features in type 1 diabetes. Whole-study findings and limits: A moderate, significant TCRB CDR3 shortening appeared in type 1 diabetes across four CD4+ subsets. Individuals with type 1 diabetes displayed fewer insertions and more deletions at VDJ junctions. Compared to healthy donors, patients appeared to have naive, central memory and Treg TCRB repertoires that were more alike.

The investigators reverse transcribed all of the isolated RNA, so they sequenced expressed TCRB transcripts. The data were produced by immunoSEQ multiplex PCR, yet TCRdb's version contains in-frame clones alone and is incomplete. The table has 300,000 to 400,000 clones, about a tenth seen once. J lost 3 bases, V lost 8 bases, and 6 bases had no gene match. CDR1 MNHEY and CDR2 SVGAGI come from the germline V gene. The CDR3 sequence is 14 residues long. This clone was observed a few times. The antigen remains unidentified. Via CD45RO/CCR7/CD25/CD127/CD95/CD27, cells of the CD4+ naive, central memory, regulatory and stem cell-like memory subsets were sorted.

Specimen: central memory CD4+ T cells from blood. The sequence came from a man younger than 40 with type 1 diabetes. J is TRBJ2-1 and V is TRBV6-5; 8 bases are shared with TRBD2. The CDR3 here is CASAKGLVYNEQFF. CDR3 sequence (DNA): TGTGCCAGCGCGAAGGGACTAGTCTACAATGAGCAGTTCTTC.